A single sample gave rise to the 24 T cell receptor beta chains below, sequenced in a study of shared clonotypes between healthy human individuals. The assay was immunoSEQ multiplex PCR, and TCRdb's table has in-frame clones only and misses some. The repertoire has roughly 720,000 clones, 80% to 95% of them found once; the top ten carry 34%. Material: memory CD8+ T cells from PBMCs. Subset in this sample: CD45RO+ cells pooled with CCR7-negative TemRA cells. The receptors come from a man aged 18 to 30 in good health. Some clones in this sample may be carry-over from other donors' samples.

CDR3 in amino acids: CASRGTGVPEQYF. The CDR3 bases are TGTGCCAGCAGGGGGACAGGGGTTCCCGAGCAGTACTTC. The V call is TRBV5-8, the J call TRBJ2-7; 10 bases line up with TRBD1. This CDR3 spans 13 amino acids. V gave up 5 bases and J gave up 6 bases; unmatched junction bases: 5. Looked up from germline, CDR1 is SGHTS and CDR2 is YDEGEE.

The J gene is TRBJ2-7, the V gene TRBV28, with D unresolved. Trimming removed 6 bases at V and 2 bases at J, with 14 bases between. The germline gives CDR1 MDHEN, CDR2 SYDVKM. The CDR3 extends over 14 amino acids. The CDR3 coding sequence is TGTGCCAGCAGCCAACTCAGCACAGCCTACGAGCAGTACTTC. It codes for CASSQLSTAYEQYF.

In its sample, this clone was seen once. V usage is TRBV7-9 and J usage is TRBJ2-7, with TRBD1 identical over 7 bases. The CDR3 loop spans 12 amino acids. Germline assignment: CDR1 SEHNR and CDR2 FQNEAQ (reference sequence). V was clipped by 4 bases and J by 9 bases; unmatched bases: 6. The CDR3 protein is CASSSDRVVQYF. The CDR3 DNA reads as TGTGCCAGCAGCTCAGACAGGGTTGTGCAGTACTTC.

The chain is built from TRBV27 and TRBJ1-1; D might be TRBD1 (5 bases). The CDR3 extends over 15 amino acids. V lost 5 bases, J lost 1 base, and 14 bases lay in between. Germline lookup yields CDR1 MNHEY and CDR2 SMNVEV (reference sequence). The CDR3 coding sequence is TGTGCCAGCAGTAGCCAGCCGAGGGGGAACACTGAAGCTTTCTTT. Amino acids: CASSSQPRGNTEAFF.

Of note for this clone: Different DNA sequences within this sample yield the same CDR3. The chain recombines TRBV19 with TRBJ1-5; D remains ambiguous. Germline V lookup: CDR1 LNHDA, CDR2 SQIVND (reference sequence). The V and J ends lost 3 bases and 6 bases respectively, with 9 bases between them. The CDR3 spans 13 residues. The DNA for the CDR3 is TGTGCCAGTAGTATTGTGGGTGGTCAGCCCCAGCATTTT. Translated: CASSIVGGQPQHF.

This chain uses TRBV19 with TRBJ2-1; TRBD2 aligns across 8 bases. The CDR3 has 15 amino acids. Losses at the gene ends were 5 bases for V and 7 bases for J; bases not matched to a gene: 10. Germline CDR1 is LNHDA and CDR2 is SQIVND (reference sequence). CDR3 sequence: CASSLISGMVNEQFF. For the CDR3, the DNA is TGTGCCAGTAGTTTGATTAGCGGGATGGTGAATGAGCAGTTCTTC.

V usage is TRBV7-2 and J usage is TRBJ1-5; D ambiguous. This CDR3 is 16 amino acids long. Trimming took off 4 bases at V and 5 bases at J, with 18 bases between the two ends. Germline loops: CDR1 SGHTA, CDR2 FQGNSA. The CDR3 DNA reads as TGTGCCAGCAGCTCCTCCCCGGGCCGAGACGATCAGCCCCAGCATTTT. Its translation is CASSSSPGRDDQPQHF.

V and J are TRBV7-9 and TRBJ2-5; D is unclear. The V gene lost 1 base and the J gene lost 3 bases, with 9 bases spanning the gap. Per germline, CDR1 SEHNR and CDR2 FQNEAQ (reference sequence). This CDR3 contains 14 residues. The CDR3 coding sequence is TGTGCCAGCAGCTTAGTTTCTGTTAAAGAGACCCAGTACTTC. It specifies CASSLVSVKETQYF.

This clone appeared once. The J gene is TRBJ2-7, the V gene TRBV5-6; 7 bases align to TRBD1. CDR1 is SGHDT and CDR2 is YYEEEE in the germline V gene. The V gene end was trimmed by 2 bases and the J gene end by 2 bases; junction bases not matched to a gene: 10. This CDR3 contains 16 residues. The chain's CDR3 is CASSLSPTGKAYEQYF. The CDR3 DNA reads as TGTGCCAGCAGCTTAAGTCCGACAGGGAAGGCCTACGAGCAGTACTTC.

The V gene is TRBV28, the J gene TRBJ1-5; D unclear. The germline V gene encodes CDR1 MDHEN and CDR2 SYDVKM. V lost 7 bases and J lost 5, with 15 bases in between. There are 14 residues in the CDR3. CDR3 bases: TGTGCCAGCATTCTGGGAGGGTGGGATCAGCCCCAGCATTTT. Its translation: CASILGGWDQPQHF.

This chain uses TRBV9 with TRBJ2-5; D tentatively reads TRBD1 or TRBD2 (5 bases each). V lost 0 bases and J lost 4, with 16 bases in between. The CDR3 consists of 16 residues. From germline, CDR1 is SGDLS and CDR2 YYNGEE. The CDR3 here is CASSVGPVPGPETQYF. CDR3 DNA: TGTGCCAGCAGCGTAGGGCCCGTTCCGGGGCCAGAGACCCAGTACTTC.

The V and J genes are TRBV6-5 and TRBJ2-1, with D maybe TRBD1 (6 bases). This CDR3 is 13 amino acids long. Trimming took 5 bases from V and 6 from J, leaving 11 bases between them. In germline, CDR1 is MNHEY, CDR2 SVGAGI. In DNA, the CDR3 is TGTGCCAGCAGTCCCGACAGGATCAATGAGCAGTTCTTC. This gives the protein CASSPDRINEQFF.

This clone was seen a few times. The CDR3 loop reads CSVVRVTGLPEAFF. CDR3 nucleotides: TGCAGCGTTGTTCGTGTGACAGGTCTACCTGAAGCTTTCTTT. The chain employs TRBV29-1 and TRBJ1-1; possible D gene TRBD1, 6 bases. V lost 4 bases to trimming and J lost 6 bases, with 18 bases between them. Germline CDR1 SQVTM, CDR2 ANQGSEA. The CDR3 length is 14 residues. The full variable domain, in which reference TRBV29-1 and TRBJ1-1 provide the parts outside the CDR3, is SAVISQKPSRDICQRGTSLTIQCQVDSQVTMMFWYRQQPGQSLTLIATANQGSEATYESGFVIDKFPISRPNLTFSTLTVSNMSPEDSSIYLCSVVRVTGLPEAFFGQGTRLTVV.

This clone was seen more than once but under ten times. The sample contains more than one DNA sequence encoding this CDR3. The rearrangement joins TRBV27 to TRBJ2-7, with D unresolved. In germline, CDR1 is MNHEY, CDR2 SMNVEV (reference sequence). V shed 3 bases and J shed 4 bases, with 4 bases lying between them. The CDR3 is 11 residues long. CDR3 sequence: CASSFGYEQYF. CDR3 sequence (DNA): TGTGCCAGCAGTTTCGGGTACGAGCAGTACTTC.

The J gene is TRBJ2-6, the V gene TRBV4-1; TRBD1 is a possible D gene (6 bases). CDR3 size: 19 residues. V was trimmed by 1 base and J by 0 bases, leaving 16 bases between them. Germline CDR1 MGHRA, CDR2 YSYEKL. Written as DNA, the CDR3 is TGCGCCAGCAGCCAAGGGCCGCGACAGGTTTCCTCTGGGGCCAACGTCCTGACTTTC. It specifies CASSQGPRQVSSGANVLTF.

V usage is TRBV12-5 and J usage is TRBJ1-2; D not certain. The V end lost 2 bases, the J end lost 3 bases, and 13 bases lay between the germline ends. The CDR3 is 15 amino acids. The germline gives CDR1 LGHNT, CDR2 FRNRAP. The CDR3 nucleotides are TGTGCTAGTGGTTTGTCCCTAAAAGAGGACTATGGCTACACCTTC. Amino acids: CASGLSLKEDYGYTF.

This chain uses TRBV6-6 with TRBJ2-5, with TRBD2 matching over 13 bases. The V gene's germline CDR1 is MNHNY and CDR2 SVGAGI (reference sequence). The CDR3 contains 16 residues. V gave up 5 bases and J gave up 4 bases; unmatched junction bases: 7. The CDR3 here is CASSRGLAGVAETQYF. The CDR3 coding sequence is TGTGCCAGCAGTCGAGGACTAGCGGGAGTGGCAGAGACCCAGTACTTC.

The V gene is TRBV6-5, the J gene TRBJ2-1; D is unresolved. Germline V CDR1 and CDR2: MNHEY, SVGAGI. There are 11 residues in the CDR3. Trimming pared 6 bases from V and 9 bases from J, leaving 9 bases between. The DNA of the CDR3 is TGTGCCAGCAGCCCGGGTCGTGAGCAGTTCTTC. Translated, it gives CASSPGREQFF.

V usage is TRBV27 and J usage is TRBJ1-1, with D possibly matching TRBD1 (5 bases). V was trimmed by 3 bases and J by 4 bases, leaving 12 bases between them. The CDR3 loop spans 14 amino acids. CDR1 MNHEY and CDR2 SMNVEV come from the germline V gene (reference sequence). CDR3 in DNA: TGTGCCAGCAGTTTCGGTGGGGGGTTCACTGAAGCTTTCTTT. Translating it yields CASSFGGGFTEAFF.

The V call is TRBV27, the J call TRBJ1-1, with no clear D. The length of the CDR3 is 13 residues. In germline, CDR1 is MNHEY, CDR2 SMNVEV (reference sequence). With 5 bases removed from V and 1 base from J, the gap between germline ends came to 8 bases. In nucleotides, the CDR3 is TGTGCCAGCAGTCCCCGCACGAACACTGAAGCTTTCTTT. Its translation: CASSPRTNTEAFF.

V and J are TRBV19 and TRBJ1-2, with a possible D match to TRBD1 (5 bases). This CDR3 comprises 15 residues. Between the trimmed V and J ends, which lost 5 bases and 4 bases, there was a span of 17 bases. Germline CDR1 reads LNHDA; CDR2 reads SQIVND (reference sequence). The CDR3: CASSSGQGGSYGYTF. The CDR3 DNA follows: TGTGCCAGTAGTTCGGGGCAGGGAGGTTCCTATGGCTACACCTTC.

The gene calls are TRBV6-5 and TRBJ2-7, with a weak D call TRBD1 (5 bases). V shed 2 bases and J shed 4 bases, with 12 bases lying between them. The germline V gene has CDR1 MNHEY and CDR2 SVGAGI. The CDR3 is 14 amino acids. The CDR3 loop is CASSYAGKEYEQYF. The CDR3 nucleotides are TGTGCCAGCAGTTACGCAGGGAAGGAATACGAGCAGTACTTC.

CDR3 DNA sequence: TGCGCCAGCAGCTTGTACGCAGGGGTGAGGGACGAGCAGTACTTC. Protein product: CASSLYAGVRDEQYF. The rearrangement joins TRBV5-1 to TRBJ2-7; TRBD1 might be the D (6 bases). Germline V gives CDR1 SGHRS, CDR2 YFSETQ. The CDR3 is 15 residues long. Trimming cost V 1 base and J 5 bases, with 16 bases left between them.

The table lists this clone with a few counts. CDR3: CASSLAEVGLLYEQYF. CDR3 nucleotide sequence: TGTGCCAGCAGCTTAGCGGAGGTAGGGCTACTTTACGAGCAGTACTTC. V is TRBV7-9 and J is TRBJ2-7; TRBD2 might be the D (5 bases). Germline V gene data show CDR1 as SEHNR and CDR2 as FQNEAQ (reference sequence). V was cut by 0 bases and J by 4 bases, with 16 bases left in between. The CDR3 is 16 amino acids. Full variable domain (remainder filled in from reference TRBV7-9 and TRBJ2-7): DTGVSQNPRHKITKRGQNVTFRCDPISEHNRLYWYRQTLGQGPEFLTYFQNEAQLEKSRLLSDRFSAERPKGSFSTLEIQRTEQGDSAMYLCASSLAEVGLLYEQYFGPGTRLTVT.